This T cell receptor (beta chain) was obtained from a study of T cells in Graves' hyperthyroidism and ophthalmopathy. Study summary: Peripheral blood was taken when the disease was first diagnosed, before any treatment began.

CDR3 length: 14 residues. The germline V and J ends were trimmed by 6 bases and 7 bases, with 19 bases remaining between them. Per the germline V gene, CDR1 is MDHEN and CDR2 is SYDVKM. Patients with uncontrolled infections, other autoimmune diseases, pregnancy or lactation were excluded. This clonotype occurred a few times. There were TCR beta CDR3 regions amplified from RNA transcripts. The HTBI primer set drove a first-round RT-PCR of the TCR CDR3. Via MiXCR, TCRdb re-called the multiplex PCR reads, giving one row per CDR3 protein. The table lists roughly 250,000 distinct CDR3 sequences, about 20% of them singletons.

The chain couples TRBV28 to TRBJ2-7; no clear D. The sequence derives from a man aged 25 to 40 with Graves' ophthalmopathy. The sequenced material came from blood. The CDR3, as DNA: TGTGCCAGCAGCCCCCGGTACCCGATGAGGGAGCAGTACTTC. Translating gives CASSPRYPMREQYF.